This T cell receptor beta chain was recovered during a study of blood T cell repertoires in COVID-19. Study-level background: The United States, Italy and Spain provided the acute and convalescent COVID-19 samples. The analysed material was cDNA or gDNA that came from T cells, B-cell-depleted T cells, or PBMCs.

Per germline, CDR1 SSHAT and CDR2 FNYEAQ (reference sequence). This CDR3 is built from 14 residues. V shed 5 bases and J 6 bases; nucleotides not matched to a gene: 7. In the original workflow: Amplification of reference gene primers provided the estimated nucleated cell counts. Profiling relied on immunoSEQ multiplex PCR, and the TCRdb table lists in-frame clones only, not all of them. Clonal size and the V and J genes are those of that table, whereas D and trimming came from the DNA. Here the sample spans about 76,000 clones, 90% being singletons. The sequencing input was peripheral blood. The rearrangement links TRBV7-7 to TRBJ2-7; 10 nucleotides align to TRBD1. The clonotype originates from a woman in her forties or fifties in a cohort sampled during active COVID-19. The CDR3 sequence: CASSPGTGAFEQYF. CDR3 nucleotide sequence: TGTGCCAGCAGCCCCGGGACAGGGGCCTTCGAGCAGTACTTC.